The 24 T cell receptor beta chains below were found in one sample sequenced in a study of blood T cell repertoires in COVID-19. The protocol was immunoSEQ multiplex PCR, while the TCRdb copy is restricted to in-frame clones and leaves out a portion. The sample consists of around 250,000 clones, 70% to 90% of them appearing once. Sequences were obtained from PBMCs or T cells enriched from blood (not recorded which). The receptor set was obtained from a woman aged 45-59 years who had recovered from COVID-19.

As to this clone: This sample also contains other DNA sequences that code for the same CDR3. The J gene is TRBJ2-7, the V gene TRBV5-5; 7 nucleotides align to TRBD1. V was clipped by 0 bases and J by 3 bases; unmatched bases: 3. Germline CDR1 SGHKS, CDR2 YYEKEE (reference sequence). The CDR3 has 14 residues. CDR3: CASSLGQGLYEQYF. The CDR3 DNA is TGTGCCAGCAGCTTGGGACAGGGTCTCTACGAGCAGTACTTC.

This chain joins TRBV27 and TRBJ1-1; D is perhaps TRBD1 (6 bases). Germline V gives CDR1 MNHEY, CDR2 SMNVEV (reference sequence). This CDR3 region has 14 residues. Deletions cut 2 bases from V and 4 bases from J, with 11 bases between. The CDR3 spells CASSLLSGATEAFF. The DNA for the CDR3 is TGTGCCAGCAGTTTACTCTCAGGGGCCACTGAAGCTTTCTTT.

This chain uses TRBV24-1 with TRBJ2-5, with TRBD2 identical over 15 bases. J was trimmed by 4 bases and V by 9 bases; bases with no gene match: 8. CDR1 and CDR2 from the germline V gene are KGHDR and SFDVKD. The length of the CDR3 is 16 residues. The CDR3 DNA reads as TGTGCCACCTACGGGACTAGCGGGAGGCGGGGAGAGACCCAGTACTTC. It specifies CATYGTSGRRGETQYF.

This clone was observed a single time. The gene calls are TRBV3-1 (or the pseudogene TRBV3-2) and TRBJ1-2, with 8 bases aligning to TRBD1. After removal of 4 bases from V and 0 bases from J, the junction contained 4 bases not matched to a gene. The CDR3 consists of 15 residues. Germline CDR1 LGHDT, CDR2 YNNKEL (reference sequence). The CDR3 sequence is CASSLLDRANYGYTF. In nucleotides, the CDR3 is TGTGCCAGCAGCCTACTGGACAGGGCTAACTATGGCTACACCTTC.

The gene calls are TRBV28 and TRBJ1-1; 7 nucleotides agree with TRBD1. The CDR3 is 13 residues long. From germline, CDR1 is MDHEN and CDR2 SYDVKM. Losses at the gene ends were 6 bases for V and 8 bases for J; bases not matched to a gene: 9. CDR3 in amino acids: CASREGARVEAFF. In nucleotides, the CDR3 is TGTGCCAGCAGAGAGGGGGCGCGAGTGGAAGCTTTCTTT.

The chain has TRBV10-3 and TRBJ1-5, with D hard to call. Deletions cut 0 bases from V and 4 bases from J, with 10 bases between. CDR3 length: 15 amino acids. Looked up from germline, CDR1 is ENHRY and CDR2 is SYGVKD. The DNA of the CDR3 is TGTGCCATCAGTGAGTCGTCGCTACCTAATCAGCCCCAGCATTTT. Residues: CAISESSLPNQPQHF.

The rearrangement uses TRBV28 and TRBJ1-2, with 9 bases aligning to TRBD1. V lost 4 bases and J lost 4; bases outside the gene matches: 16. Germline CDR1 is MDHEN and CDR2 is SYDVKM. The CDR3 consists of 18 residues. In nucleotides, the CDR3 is TGTGCCAGCAGTTCTGTATCAACGACCGGACAGGGGTTCTATGGCTACACCTTC. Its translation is CASSSVSTTGQGFYGYTF.

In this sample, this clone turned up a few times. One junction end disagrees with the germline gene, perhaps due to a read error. The CDR3 is CASRPPGLPSSEQYF. In nucleotides, the CDR3 is TGTGCCAGCAGGCCCCCGGGACTCCCCTCCTCCGAGCAGTACTTC. The chain couples TRBV6-5 to TRBJ2-7, with a tentative D call TRBD2 (6 bases). This CDR3 has 15 amino acids. Germline CDR1 is MNHEY and CDR2 is SVGAGI.

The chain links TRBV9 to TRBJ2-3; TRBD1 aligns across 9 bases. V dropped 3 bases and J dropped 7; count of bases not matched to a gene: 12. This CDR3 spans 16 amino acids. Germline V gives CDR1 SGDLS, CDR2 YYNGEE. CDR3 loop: CASSEAGQGLLNTQYF. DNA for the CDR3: TGTGCCAGCAGCGAAGCGGGACAGGGTCTCTTAAATACGCAGTATTTT.

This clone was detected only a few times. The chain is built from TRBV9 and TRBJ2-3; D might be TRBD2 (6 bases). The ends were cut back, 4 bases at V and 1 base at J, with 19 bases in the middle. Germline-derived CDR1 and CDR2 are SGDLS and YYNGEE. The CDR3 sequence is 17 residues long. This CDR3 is CASSLGRDPSGTDTQYF. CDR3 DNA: TGTGCCAGCAGCCTAGGTAGGGATCCTAGCGGCACAGATACGCAGTATTTT.

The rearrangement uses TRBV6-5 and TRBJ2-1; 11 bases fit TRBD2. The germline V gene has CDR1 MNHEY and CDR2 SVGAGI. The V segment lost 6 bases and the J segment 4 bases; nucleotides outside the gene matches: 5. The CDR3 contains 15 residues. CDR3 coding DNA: TGTGCCAGCAGCGCCGGGACTAGCGGTTACAATGAGCAGTTCTTC. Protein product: CASSAGTSGYNEQFF.

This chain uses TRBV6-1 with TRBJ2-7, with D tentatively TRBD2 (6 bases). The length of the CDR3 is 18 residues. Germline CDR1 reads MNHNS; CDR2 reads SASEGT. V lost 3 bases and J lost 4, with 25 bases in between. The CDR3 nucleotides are TGTGCCAGCAGTGATGTTGGAGGGCGAGTATCGTTAGGATACGAGCAGTACTTC. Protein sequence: CASSDVGGRVSLGYEQYF.

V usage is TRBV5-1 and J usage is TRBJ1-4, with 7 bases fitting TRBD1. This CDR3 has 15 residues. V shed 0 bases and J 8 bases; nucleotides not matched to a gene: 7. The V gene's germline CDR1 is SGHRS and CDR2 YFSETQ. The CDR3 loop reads CASSLEGASWEKLFF. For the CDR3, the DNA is TGCGCCAGCAGCTTGGAGGGGGCCTCCTGGGAAAAACTGTTTTTT.

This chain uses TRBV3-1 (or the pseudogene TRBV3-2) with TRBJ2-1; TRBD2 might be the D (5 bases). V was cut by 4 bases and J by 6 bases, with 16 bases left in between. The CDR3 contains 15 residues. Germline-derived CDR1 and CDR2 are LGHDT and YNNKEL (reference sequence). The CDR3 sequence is CASSRTRSGSNEQFF. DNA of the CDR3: TGTGCCAGCAGCCGAACAAGAAGCGGCTCCAATGAGCAGTTCTTC.

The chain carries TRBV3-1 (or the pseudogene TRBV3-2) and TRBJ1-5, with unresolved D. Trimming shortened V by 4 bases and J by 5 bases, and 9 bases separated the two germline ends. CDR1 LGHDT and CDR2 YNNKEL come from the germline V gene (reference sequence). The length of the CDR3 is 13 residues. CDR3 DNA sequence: TGTGCCAGCAGCCCCATCCCGGATCAGCCCCAGCATTTT. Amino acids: CASSPIPDQPQHF.

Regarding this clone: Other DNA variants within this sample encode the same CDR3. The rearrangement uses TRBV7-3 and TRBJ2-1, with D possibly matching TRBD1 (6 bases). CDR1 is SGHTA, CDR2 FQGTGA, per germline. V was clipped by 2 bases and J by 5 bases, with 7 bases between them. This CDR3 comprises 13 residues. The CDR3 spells CASSLGQNNEQFF. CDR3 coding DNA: TGTGCCAGCAGCTTAGGACAGAACAATGAGCAGTTCTTC.

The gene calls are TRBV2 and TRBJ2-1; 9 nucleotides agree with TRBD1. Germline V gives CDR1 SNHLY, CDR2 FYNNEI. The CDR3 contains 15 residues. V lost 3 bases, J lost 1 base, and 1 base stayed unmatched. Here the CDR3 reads CASSEDRGSYNEQFF. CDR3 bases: TGTGCCAGCAGTGAGGACAGGGGTTCCTACAATGAGCAGTTCTTC. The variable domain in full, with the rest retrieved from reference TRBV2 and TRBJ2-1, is EPEVTQTPSHQVTQMGQEVILRCVPISNHLYFYWYRQILGQKVEFLVSFYNNEISEKSEIFDDQFSVERPDGSNFTLKIRSTKLEDSAMYFCASSEDRGSYNEQFFGPGTRLTVL.

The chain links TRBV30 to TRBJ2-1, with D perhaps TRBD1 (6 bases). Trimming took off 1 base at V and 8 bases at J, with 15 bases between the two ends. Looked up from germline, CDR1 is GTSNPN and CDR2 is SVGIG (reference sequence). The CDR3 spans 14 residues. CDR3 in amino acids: CAWSARGRGDEQFF. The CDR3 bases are TGTGCCTGGAGTGCTAGGGGGAGAGGGGATGAGCAGTTCTTC.

The CDR3: CASSDPGTSMNTGELFF. In DNA form, the CDR3 reads TGCGCCAGCAGTGACCCCGGGACTAGCATGAACACCGGGGAGCTGTTTTTT. V and J are TRBV10-2 and TRBJ2-2; 9 bases match TRBD2. The CDR3 runs to 17 residues. Germline CDR1 is WSHSY and CDR2 is SAAADI. V trimming: 3 bases; J trimming: 1 base; junction bases outside the gene matches: 6.

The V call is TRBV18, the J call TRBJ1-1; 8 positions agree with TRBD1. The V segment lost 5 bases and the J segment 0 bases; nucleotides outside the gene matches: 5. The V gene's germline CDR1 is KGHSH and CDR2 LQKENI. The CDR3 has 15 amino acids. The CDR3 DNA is TGTGCCAGCTCAAACAAGGACAGGGTGAACACTGAAGCTTTCTTT. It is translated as CASSNKDRVNTEAFF.

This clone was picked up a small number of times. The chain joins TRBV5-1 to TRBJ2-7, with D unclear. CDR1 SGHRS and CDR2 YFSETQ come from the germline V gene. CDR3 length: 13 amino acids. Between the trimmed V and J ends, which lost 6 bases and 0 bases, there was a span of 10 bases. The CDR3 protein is CASTSAGSYEQYF. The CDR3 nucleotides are TGCGCCAGCACGAGCGCCGGCTCCTACGAGCAGTACTTC.

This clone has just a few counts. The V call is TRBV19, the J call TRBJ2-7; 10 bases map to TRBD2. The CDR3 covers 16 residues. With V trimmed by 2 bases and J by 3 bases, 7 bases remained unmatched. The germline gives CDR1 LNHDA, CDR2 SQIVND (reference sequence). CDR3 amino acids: CASSILGLAGDYEQYF. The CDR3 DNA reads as TGTGCCAGTAGTATACTAGGCCTAGCGGGAGACTACGAGCAGTACTTC.

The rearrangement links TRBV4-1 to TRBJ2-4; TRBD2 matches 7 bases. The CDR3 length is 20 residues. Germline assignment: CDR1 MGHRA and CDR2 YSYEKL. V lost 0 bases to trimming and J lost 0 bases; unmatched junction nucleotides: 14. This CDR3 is CASSQETGGTSDLAKNIQYF. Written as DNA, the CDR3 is TGCGCCAGCAGCCAAGAAACAGGAGGAACTAGCGATCTAGCCAAAAACATTCAGTACTTC.

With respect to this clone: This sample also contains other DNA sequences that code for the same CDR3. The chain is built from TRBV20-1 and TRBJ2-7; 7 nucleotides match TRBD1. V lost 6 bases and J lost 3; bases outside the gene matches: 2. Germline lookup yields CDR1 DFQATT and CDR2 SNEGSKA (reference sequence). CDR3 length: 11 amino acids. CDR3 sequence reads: CSAGDSYEQYF. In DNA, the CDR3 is TGCAGTGCAGGGGACAGCTACGAGCAGTACTTC.